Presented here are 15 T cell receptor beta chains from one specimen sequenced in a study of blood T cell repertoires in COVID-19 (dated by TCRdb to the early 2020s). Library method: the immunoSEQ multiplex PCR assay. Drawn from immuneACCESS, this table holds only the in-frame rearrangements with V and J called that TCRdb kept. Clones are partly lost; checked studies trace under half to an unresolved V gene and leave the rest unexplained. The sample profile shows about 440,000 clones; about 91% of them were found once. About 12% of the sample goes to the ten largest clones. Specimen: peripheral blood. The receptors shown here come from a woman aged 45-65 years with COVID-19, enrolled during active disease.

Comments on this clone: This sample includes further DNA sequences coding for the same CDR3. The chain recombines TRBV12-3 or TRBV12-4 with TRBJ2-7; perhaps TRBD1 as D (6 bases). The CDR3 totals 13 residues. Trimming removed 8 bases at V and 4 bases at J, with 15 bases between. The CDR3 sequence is CASSWGQSYEQYF. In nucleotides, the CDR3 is TGTGCCAGCTCCTGGGGGCAGAGTTACGAGCAGTACTTC.

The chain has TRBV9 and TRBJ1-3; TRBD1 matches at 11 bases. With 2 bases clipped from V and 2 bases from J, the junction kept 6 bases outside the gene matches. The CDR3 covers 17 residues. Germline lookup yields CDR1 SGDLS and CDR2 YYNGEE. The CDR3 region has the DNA TGTGCCAGCAGCGTCAGGACAGGGGGCTTTACTGGAAACACCATATATTTT. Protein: CASSVRTGGFTGNTIYF. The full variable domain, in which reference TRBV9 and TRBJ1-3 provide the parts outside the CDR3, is DSGVTQTPKHLITATGQRVTLRCSPRSGDLSVYWYQQSLDQGLQFLIQYYNGEERAKGNILERFSAQQFPDLHSELNLSSLELGDSALYFCASSVRTGGFTGNTIYFGEGSWLTVV.

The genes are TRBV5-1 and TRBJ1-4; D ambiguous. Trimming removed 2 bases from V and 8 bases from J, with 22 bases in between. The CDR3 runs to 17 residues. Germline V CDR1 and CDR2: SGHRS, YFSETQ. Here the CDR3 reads CASSFGTVVRIREKLFF. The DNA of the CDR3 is TGCGCCAGCAGCTTCGGTACAGTCGTTCGAATTCGGGAAAAACTGTTTTTT.

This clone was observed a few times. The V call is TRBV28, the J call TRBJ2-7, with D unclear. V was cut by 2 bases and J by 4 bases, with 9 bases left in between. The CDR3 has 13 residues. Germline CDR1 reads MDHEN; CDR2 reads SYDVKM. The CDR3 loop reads CASSLAAEYEQYF. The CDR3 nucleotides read TGTGCCAGCAGTTTAGCGGCGGAATACGAGCAGTACTTC.

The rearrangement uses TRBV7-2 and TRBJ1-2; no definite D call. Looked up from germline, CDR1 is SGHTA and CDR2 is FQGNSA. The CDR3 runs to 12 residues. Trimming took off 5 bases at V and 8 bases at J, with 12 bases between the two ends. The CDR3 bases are TGTGCCAGCAGCCCAGACTGGAGGGGCTACACCTTC. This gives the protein CASSPDWRGYTF.

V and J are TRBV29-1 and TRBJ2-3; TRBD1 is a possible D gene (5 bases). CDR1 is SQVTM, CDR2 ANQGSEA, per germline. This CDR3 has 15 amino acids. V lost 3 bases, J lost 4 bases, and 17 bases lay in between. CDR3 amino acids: CSVEKGILEPDTQYF. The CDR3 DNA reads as TGCAGCGTTGAGAAGGGGATTTTGGAGCCAGATACGCAGTATTTT.

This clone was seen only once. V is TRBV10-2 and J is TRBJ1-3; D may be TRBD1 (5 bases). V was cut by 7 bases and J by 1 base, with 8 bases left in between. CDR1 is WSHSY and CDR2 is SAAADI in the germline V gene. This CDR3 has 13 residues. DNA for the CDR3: TGCGCCAGCACAGGGATTTCTGGAAACACCATATATTTT. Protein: CASTGISGNTIYF.

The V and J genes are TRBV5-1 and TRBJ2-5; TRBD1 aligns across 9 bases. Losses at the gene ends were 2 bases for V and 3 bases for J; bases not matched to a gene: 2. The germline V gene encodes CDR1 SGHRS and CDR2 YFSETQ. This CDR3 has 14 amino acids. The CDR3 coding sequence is TGCGCCAGCAGCTTAGGGGACAGGGAAGAGACCCAGTACTTC. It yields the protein CASSLGDREETQYF.

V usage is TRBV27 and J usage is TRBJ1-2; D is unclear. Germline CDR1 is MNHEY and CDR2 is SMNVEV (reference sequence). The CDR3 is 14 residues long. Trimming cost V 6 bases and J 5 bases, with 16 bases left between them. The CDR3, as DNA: TGTGCCAGCAGGCGGGCAGGTTGGGATTATGGCTACACCTTC. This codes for CASRRAGWDYGYTF.

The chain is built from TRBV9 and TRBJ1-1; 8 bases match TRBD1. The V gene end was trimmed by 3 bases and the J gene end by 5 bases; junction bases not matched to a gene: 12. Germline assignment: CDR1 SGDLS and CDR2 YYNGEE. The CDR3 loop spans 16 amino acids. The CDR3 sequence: CASSARIDRGGTEAFF. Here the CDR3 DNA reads TGTGCCAGCAGCGCTAGAATTGACAGGGGAGGGACTGAAGCTTTCTTT.

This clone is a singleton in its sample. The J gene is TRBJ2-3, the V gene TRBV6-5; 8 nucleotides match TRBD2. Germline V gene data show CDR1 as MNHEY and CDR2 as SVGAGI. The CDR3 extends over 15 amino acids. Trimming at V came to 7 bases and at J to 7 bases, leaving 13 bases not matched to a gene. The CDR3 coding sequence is TGTGCCAGCATCCGAAGCGGGGGTCCCTCGTATACGCAGTATTTT. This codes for CASIRSGGPSYTQYF.

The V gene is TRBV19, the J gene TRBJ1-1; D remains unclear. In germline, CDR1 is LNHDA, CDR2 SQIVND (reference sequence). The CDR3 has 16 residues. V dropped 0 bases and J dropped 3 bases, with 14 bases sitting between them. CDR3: CASSIDLEQSYTEAFF. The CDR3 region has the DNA TGTGCCAGTAGTATAGATCTTGAACAGTCGTACACTGAAGCTTTCTTT.

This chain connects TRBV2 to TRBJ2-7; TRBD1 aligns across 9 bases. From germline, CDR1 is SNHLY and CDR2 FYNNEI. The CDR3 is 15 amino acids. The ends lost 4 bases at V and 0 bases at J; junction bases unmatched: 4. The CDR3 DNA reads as TGTGCCAGCAGTGTGCGACAGGGGGTCTCCTACGAGCAGTACTTC. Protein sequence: CASSVRQGVSYEQYF.

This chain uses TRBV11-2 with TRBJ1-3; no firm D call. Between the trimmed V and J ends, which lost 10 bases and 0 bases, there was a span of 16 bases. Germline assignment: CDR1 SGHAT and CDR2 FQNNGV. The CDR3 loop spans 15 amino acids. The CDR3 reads CATLSPGSSGNTIYF. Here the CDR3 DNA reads TGTGCCACGCTGTCGCCGGGAAGCTCTGGAAACACCATATATTTT.

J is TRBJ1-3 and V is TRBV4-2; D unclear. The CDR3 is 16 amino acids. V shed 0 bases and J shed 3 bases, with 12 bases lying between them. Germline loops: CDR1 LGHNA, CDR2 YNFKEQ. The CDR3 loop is CASSQEGLRDGNTIYF. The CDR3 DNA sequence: TGTGCCAGCAGCCAAGAAGGATTGAGGGATGGAAACACCATATATTTT.